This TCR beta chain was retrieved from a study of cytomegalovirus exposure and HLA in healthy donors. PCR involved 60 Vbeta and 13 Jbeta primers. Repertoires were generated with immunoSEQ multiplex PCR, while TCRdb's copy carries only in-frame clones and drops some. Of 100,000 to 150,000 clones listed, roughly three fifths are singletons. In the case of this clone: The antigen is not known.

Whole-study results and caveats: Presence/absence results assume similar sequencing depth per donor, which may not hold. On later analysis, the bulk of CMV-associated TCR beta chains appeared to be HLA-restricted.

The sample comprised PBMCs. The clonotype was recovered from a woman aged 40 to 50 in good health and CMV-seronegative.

The CDR3 reads CASSDGSSQGEEAFF. The DNA for the CDR3 is TGTGCCAGCAGTGACGGCTCATCTCAGGGGGAGGAAGCTTTCTTT. The chain recombines TRBV25-1 with TRBJ1-1, with TRBD1 matching over 7 bases. Germline V gene data show CDR1 as MGHDK and CDR2 as SYGVNS. The CDR3 has 15 amino acids. Germline trimming cut 3 bases from V and 8 bases from J; bases unmatched to any gene: 12.